This T cell receptor beta chain derives from a study of cytomegalovirus exposure and HLA in healthy donors. The CDR3 spans 13 residues. J gave up 7 bases and V 7 bases, and 9 bases lay outside the gene matches. Overall study findings and caveats: Cytomegalovirus status, reportedly, was diagnosed with high specificity and sensitivity by the classifier. In a later analysis, a missense DCLRE1C variant was linked to TCR beta V- and J-gene trimming. Reportedly, fewer N-insertions than the approximately 690-donor mean appeared in an Asian-associated ancestry cluster in a later analysis.

The PCR contained 60 Vbeta and 13 Jbeta primers. Some clones are missing from TCRdb's copy, which holds only in-frame ones; the method was immunoSEQ multiplex PCR. The data hold under 150,000 clones, with approximately 80% observed a single time. For this clone: Its antigen is unidentified.

The chain employs TRBV23-1 and TRBJ2-5; 7 bases agree with TRBD1. TRBV23-1 is treated as an ORF (open reading frame) with a function not yet certain. The clonotype originates from a male donor in good health and CMV-seronegative. The sequenced sample was PBMCs. The chain's CDR3 is CASTGGQSLTQYF. The CDR3 nucleotides are TGCGCCAGCACAGGGGGACAGTCTCTGACCCAGTACTTC.